Shown below are 18 T cell receptor beta chains from a single sample sequenced in a study of Graves' ophthalmopathy and Graves' hyperthyroidism. From RNA, the CDR3 regions of TCR beta chains were amplified and sequenced. HTBI primers were used in a first-round RT-PCR, which preceded a second-round multiplex PCR. In TCRdb, the multiplex PCR reads were re-called with MiXCR into one record per CDR3 protein. Of around 400,000 distinct CDR3 sequences detected, around 16% appear once; the ten largest clones hold around 1.5%. Sequencing was performed on peripheral blood. These receptors were collected from a woman aged 18-35 years with Graves' ophthalmopathy.

At least ten counts were recorded for this clonotype. The chain combines TRBV5-1 with TRBJ1-3; 10 positions match TRBD1. V lost 2 bases and J lost 2; bases outside the gene matches: 4. The germline V gene encodes CDR1 SGHRS and CDR2 YFSETQ. There are 16 residues in the CDR3. The CDR3 loop reads CASSFSGTGAGNTIYF. In nucleotides, the CDR3 is TGCGCCAGCAGCTTCTCCGGGACAGGGGCTGGAAACACCATATATTTT.

This clonotype was picked up many times. V gene TRBV11-2 combines with J gene TRBJ2-7; a weak D match, TRBD1 (6 bases). Germline V CDR1 and CDR2: SGHAT, FQNNGV. The length of the CDR3 is 12 residues. V was pared by 5 bases and J by 5 bases, with 10 bases between. The CDR3 nucleotides are TGTGCCAGCAGCCCAGGGGTCCACGAGCAGTACTTC. Encoded protein: CASSPGVHEQYF.

The V gene is TRBV6-1, the J gene TRBJ2-5; 7 bases are shared with TRBD1. Per the germline V gene, CDR1 is MNHNS and CDR2 is SASEGT. Trimming removed 5 bases from V and 4 bases from J; junction bases left unmatched: 13. This CDR3 spans 16 amino acids. CDR3 nucleotide sequence: TGTGCCAGCAGTAAAGTATATACAGGGGACGGAGAGACCCAGTACTTC. As protein: CASSKVYTGDGETQYF.

The sample holds many counts of this clonotype. The chain is built from TRBV27 and TRBJ2-7; 16 bases match TRBD2. Germline V gives CDR1 MNHEY, CDR2 SMNVEV (reference sequence). CDR3 length: 18 amino acids. V trimming: 4 bases; J trimming: 5 bases; junction bases outside the gene matches: 11. The CDR3 DNA follows: TGTGCCAGCAGTTCCCTCTGGGGACTAGCGGGAGGGGTCGACGAGCAGTACTTC. This translates into CASSSLWGLAGGVDEQYF.

This clonotype was observed many times. V gene TRBV19 combines with J gene TRBJ2-7; 13 bases are shared with TRBD2. The CDR3 has 16 amino acids. Germline CDR1 is LNHDA and CDR2 is SQIVND (reference sequence). Unmatched junction bases numbered 8, after V lost 3 bases and J lost 6 bases. The CDR3 region is CASSMGLAGRTIEQYF. The DNA for the CDR3 is TGTGCCAGTAGTATGGGACTAGCGGGACGGACTATCGAGCAGTACTTC.

The chain links TRBV6-2 or TRBV6-3 to TRBJ2-2, with 15 bases matching TRBD2. The CDR3 spans 18 residues. Germline CDR1 MNHEY, CDR2 SVGEGT. Trimming took 4 bases from V and 5 from J; bases not matched to a gene: 8. The CDR3 DNA sequence: TGTGCCAGCAGTTCCCGGACTAGCGGGAGGGTACGGACCGGGGAGCTGTTTTTT. It encodes CASSSRTSGRVRTGELFF.

This chain connects TRBV28 to TRBJ2-7, with D perhaps TRBD1 (5 bases). V was pared by 7 bases and J by 2 bases, with 12 bases between. The CDR3 spans 13 residues. Looked up from germline, CDR1 is MDHEN and CDR2 is SYDVKM. For the CDR3, the DNA is TGTGCCAGCAACTACGGCAGGGCCTACGAGCAGTACTTC. Protein sequence: CASNYGRAYEQYF.

The rearrangement joins TRBV10-3 to TRBJ1-1; maybe TRBD1 (6 bases). V was shortened by 0 bases and J by 8 bases, with 13 bases between the two germline ends. The germline V gene has CDR1 ENHRY and CDR2 SYGVKD. The length of the CDR3 is 14 residues. Here the CDR3 DNA reads TGTGCCATCAGTGAGTCGAGGGGGGATTGGGAAGCTTTCTTT. Protein sequence: CAISESRGDWEAFF.

This clonotype was observed many times. The chain carries TRBV29-1 and TRBJ1-1, with 7 bases lining up with TRBD1. Germline-derived CDR1 and CDR2 are SQVTM and ANQGSEA. V trimming: 7 bases; J trimming: 0 bases; junction bases outside the gene matches: 8. This CDR3 has 14 residues. The CDR3 loop is CSAAPGQLNTEAFF. In DNA, the CDR3 is TGCAGCGCCGCCCCGGGACAGTTGAACACTGAAGCTTTCTTT.

The chain uses TRBV6-4 and TRBJ2-5, with 10 bases identical to TRBD1. CDR1 is MRHNA and CDR2 is SNTAGT in the germline V gene. This CDR3 is 14 amino acids long. After removal of 6 bases from V and 6 bases from J, the junction contained 7 bases not matched to a gene. The CDR3 is CASSSTGGLQTQYF. In nucleotides, the CDR3 is TGTGCCAGCAGCTCGACAGGGGGCCTGCAGACCCAGTACTTC.

There are many counts of this clonotype. V and J are TRBV4-2 and TRBJ2-7; 13 bases align to TRBD2. This CDR3 contains 16 residues. Germline V lookup: CDR1 LGHNA, CDR2 YNFKEQ. The V gene end was trimmed by 0 bases and the J gene end by 6 bases; junction bases not matched to a gene: 5. The CDR3 nucleotides are TGTGCCAGCAGCCAAGATCCGGGGACTAGCGGGACCGAGCAGTACTTC. It codes for CASSQDPGTSGTEQYF.

This clonotype was seen a handful of times. The chain recombines TRBV20-1 with TRBJ1-5; D perhaps matches TRBD1 (5 bases). This CDR3 is 12 amino acids long. Germline V gene data show CDR1 as DFQATT and CDR2 as SNEGSKA (reference sequence). The ends were cut back, 4 bases at V and 6 bases at J, with 10 bases in the middle. DNA of the CDR3: TGCAGTGCTAATACAGGAAGTCAGCCCCAGCATTTT. Protein product: CSANTGSQPQHF.

The chain is built from TRBV19 and TRBJ1-2; TRBD1 might be the D (5 bases). The ends were cut back, 8 bases at V and 2 bases at J, with 18 bases in the middle. Per the germline V gene, CDR1 is LNHDA and CDR2 is SQIVND (reference sequence). This CDR3 contains 15 residues. The CDR3 bases are TGTGCCAGTTGGGAGTGGGGCAGGGAAAACTATGGCTACACCTTC. This encodes CASWEWGRENYGYTF.

In its sample, this clonotype was seen many times. The CDR3 DNA reads TGTGCCAGCAGCTTAGACCTAGCGTTTTCAGAGACCCAGTACTTC. The encoded protein is CASSLDLAFSETQYF. The chain has TRBV7-2 and TRBJ2-5, with D possibly TRBD2 on 6 matching bases. This CDR3 is built from 15 residues. The V end was cut by 1 base, the J end by 4 bases, with 13 bases between. Germline V gene data show CDR1 as SGHTA and CDR2 as FQGNSA.

The chain has TRBV6-1 and TRBJ2-7; 7 nucleotides agree with TRBD1. Germline CDR1 and CDR2: MNHNS and SASEGT. The junction had 13 bases not matched to a gene; V was cut back by 6 bases and J by 2 bases. The CDR3 totals 16 residues. The CDR3 here is CASRGIRQGTAYEQYF. As DNA, the CDR3 is TGTGCCAGCAGGGGGATAAGACAGGGAACAGCCTACGAGCAGTACTTC.

In this sample, this clonotype turned up many times. The J gene is TRBJ2-7, the V gene TRBV6-4, with D possibly TRBD2 on 5 matching bases. CDR3 length equals 18 residues. The germline V and J ends were trimmed by 5 bases and 0 bases, with 23 bases remaining between them. Germline CDR1 MRHNA, CDR2 SNTAGT. The CDR3 loop reads CASSIPTFRAGGSYEQYF. In DNA form, the CDR3 reads TGTGCCAGCAGTATTCCCACTTTCCGGGCTGGAGGCTCCTACGAGCAGTACTTC.

There are many counts of this clonotype. The V and J genes are TRBV11-2 and TRBJ1-3; the D is unclear. Trimming left V 3 bases short and J 0 bases short, with 6 bases between. The germline CDR1 and CDR2 sequences are SGHAT and FQNNGV. This CDR3 spans 14 amino acids. The CDR3 loop reads CASSFSSSGNTIYF. DNA of the CDR3: TGTGCCAGCAGCTTTAGTAGCTCTGGAAACACCATATATTTT.

At least ten counts were recorded for this clonotype. A much larger clone is a single base away; this may be a read error. V is TRBV6-1 and J is TRBJ2-5; 10 bases agree with TRBD1. Germline-derived CDR1 and CDR2 are MNHNS and SASEGT. This CDR3 region has 15 residues. CDR3 in amino acids: CASRTGTGDQETQHF. DNA for the CDR3: TGTGCCAGCAGGACCGGGACAGGGGACCAAGAGACCCAGCACTTC.